A single sample gave rise to the 5 T cell receptor beta chains below, sequenced in a study of T cell responses to AZD1222 COVID-19 vaccine. Sequencing used immunoSEQ multiplex PCR; TCRdb keeps in-frame clones, though not all of them. The sample has about 150,000 clones; more than 85% are singletons. Material: peripheral blood, obtained 28 days after the second AZD1222 dose. The receptors stem from an adult who received the AZD1222 COVID-19 vaccine.

This chain joins TRBV18 and TRBJ2-7, with TRBD1 matching 7 bases. The V segment lost 4 bases and the J segment 4 bases; nucleotides outside the gene matches: 10. This CDR3 is 15 amino acids long. The germline V gene has CDR1 KGHSH and CDR2 LQKENI. The CDR3 here is CASSLTGFEGYEQYF. CDR3 DNA: TGTGCCAGCTCACTGACAGGGTTCGAAGGATACGAGCAGTACTTC.

The chain couples TRBV27 to TRBJ1-5; weak D call: TRBD1 (5 bases). V was shortened by 3 bases and J by 7 bases, with 19 bases between the two germline ends. This CDR3 has 16 amino acids. From germline, CDR1 is MNHEY and CDR2 SMNVEV (reference sequence). CDR3 residues: CASSLTNPGGRQPQHF. DNA of the CDR3: TGTGCCAGCAGTTTGACTAACCCTGGGGGACGACAGCCCCAGCATTTT.

The chain couples TRBV18 to TRBJ2-3; 14 bases are shared with TRBD2. This CDR3 region has 15 residues. CDR1 and CDR2 from the germline V gene are KGHSH and LQKENI. The ends lost 5 bases at V and 6 bases at J; junction bases unmatched: 4. CDR3 DNA: TGTGCCAGCTCAACTCGGACTAGCGGGAGGGATACGCAGTATTTT. Translating gives CASSTRTSGRDTQYF. The full variable domain, in which reference TRBV18 and TRBJ2-3 provide the parts outside the CDR3, is NAGVMQNPRHLVRRRGQEARLRCSPMKGHSHVYWYRQLPEEGLKFMVYLQKENIIDESGMPKERFSAEFPKEGPSILRIQQVVRGDSAAYFCASSTRTSGRDTQYFGPGTRLTVL.

The genes are TRBV19 and TRBJ1-5, with 9 positions matching TRBD1. This CDR3 is built from 14 residues. The germline V gene encodes CDR1 LNHDA and CDR2 SQIVND (reference sequence). Trimming removed 4 bases from V and 6 bases from J; junction bases left unmatched: 4. In DNA, the CDR3 is TGTGCCAGTAGTACAACAGGGGGCGGTCAGCCCCAGCATTTT. Protein product: CASSTTGGGQPQHF.

The chain joins TRBV11-1 to TRBJ2-1; a possible D gene is TRBD2 (6 bases). The CDR3 loop spans 15 amino acids. Trimming stripped 5 bases from V and 1 base from J, with 12 bases between. Germline V gene data show CDR1 as SGHAT and CDR2 as FQDESV (reference sequence). The CDR3: CASSPFRESYNEQFF. CDR3 sequence (DNA): TGTGCCAGCAGCCCCTTTCGGGAGTCCTACAATGAGCAGTTCTTC.